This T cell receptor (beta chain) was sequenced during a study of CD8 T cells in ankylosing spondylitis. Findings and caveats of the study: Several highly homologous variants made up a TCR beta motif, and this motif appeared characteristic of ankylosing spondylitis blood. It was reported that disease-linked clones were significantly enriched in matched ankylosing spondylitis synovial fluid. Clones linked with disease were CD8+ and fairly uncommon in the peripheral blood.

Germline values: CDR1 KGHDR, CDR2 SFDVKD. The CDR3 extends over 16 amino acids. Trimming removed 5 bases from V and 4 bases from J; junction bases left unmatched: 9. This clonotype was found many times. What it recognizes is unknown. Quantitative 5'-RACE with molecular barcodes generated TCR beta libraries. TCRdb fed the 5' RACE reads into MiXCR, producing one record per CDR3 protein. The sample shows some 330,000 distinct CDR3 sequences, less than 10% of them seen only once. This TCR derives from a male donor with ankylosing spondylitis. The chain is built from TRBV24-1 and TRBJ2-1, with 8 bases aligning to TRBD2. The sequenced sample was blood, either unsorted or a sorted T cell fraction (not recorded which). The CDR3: CATSGYTSGKYNEQFF. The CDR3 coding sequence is TGTGCCACCAGTGGCTACACTAGCGGCAAATACAATGAGCAGTTCTTC.